The sequence of this T cell receptor beta chain was determined in a study of tumor and adjacent non-tumor tissue in lung cancer. Study overall: There were 11 to 13 adenocarcinoma, a couple of squamous cell carcinoma and 1 small cell lung cancer cases. Around 4.5 million productive TCRbeta reads were obtained per sample on average.

Study-level points and caveats: Tumor repertoires had a smaller top 100 clone share than normal lung.

The template was RNA from unsorted bulk tissue. This non-tumor lung sample came from over 3 cm beyond the tumor edge. Newly diagnosed lung cancer patients had thoracic surgery in China, August–late 2014, without prior chemotherapy. Germline V lookup: CDR1 ENHRY, CDR2 SYGVKD. Trimming shortened V by 2 bases and J by 5 bases, and 6 bases separated the two germline ends. The CDR3 is made up of 12 amino acids. At least ten counts were recorded for this clonotype. Its target is not known. A modified ARM-PCR protocol with three rounds of nested PCR amplified TCRbeta. Via MiXCR, TCRdb re-called the multiplex PCR reads, giving one row per CDR3 protein. The profile shows tens of thousands of distinct CDR3 sequences, 64% of them singletons.

The clonotype comes from a woman aged 70-85 years with non-small cell lung cancer. Input material: distant non-tumor lung tissue. The chain carries TRBV10-3 and TRBJ1-1; D ambiguous. Written as DNA, the CDR3 is TGTGCCATCAGTGAGGGTGGAACTGAAGCTTTCTTT. Translating gives CAISEGGTEAFF.